A single sample is the source of the 25 T cell receptor beta chains below, sequenced in a study of human T cells and chemical hapten exposure. Time point in this sample: patch test 3, about 24 weeks after DPC sensitization. Specified treatment: therapeutic diphenylcyclopropenone sensitization with weekly scalp DPC. A single record per CDR3 protein comes from TCRdb applying MiXCR to the RACE reads. The data hold 80,000 to 100,000 distinct CDR3 sequences, with 10% to 14% observed a single time. Source: whole blood, taken in connection with sensitization to the hapten diphenylcyclopropenone (DPC). These TCRs come from a woman in her forties or fifties with alopecia areata. Some clones in this sample may be carry-over from other donors' samples.

The count of this clonotype is one. The chain combines TRBV6-6 with TRBJ1-1; D is ambiguous. Germline V gene data show CDR1 as MNHNY and CDR2 as SVGAGI (reference sequence). Trimming took 6 bases from V and 5 from J, leaving 10 bases between them. The CDR3 is 12 amino acids. The chain's CDR3 is CASSAGFTEAFF. As DNA, the CDR3 is TGTGCCAGCAGCGCAGGATTTACTGAAGCTTTCTTT.

V gene TRBV28 combines with J gene TRBJ2-7; 11 bases are shared with TRBD2. This CDR3 region has 16 residues. The V gene end was trimmed by 8 bases and the J gene end by 1 base; junction bases not matched to a gene: 10. Germline-derived CDR1 and CDR2 are MDHEN and SYDVKM. The CDR3: CASGSVGLAVSYEQYF. The CDR3 nucleotides read TGTGCCAGCGGCTCTGTGGGACTAGCGGTTTCCTACGAGCAGTACTTC.

This clonotype was recorded a few times. The chain couples TRBV5-1 to TRBJ2-7; tentatively, D is TRBD2 (6 bases). V lost 4 bases, J lost 5 bases, and 16 bases lay in between. Germline V gene sequence: CDR1 SGHRS, CDR2 YFSETQ. CDR3 length: 14 residues. CDR3 amino acids: CASSPSGLPDEQYF. CDR3 nucleotide sequence: TGCGCCAGCAGCCCCTCGGGACTCCCAGACGAGCAGTACTTC.

In its sample, this clonotype was seen a few times. The rearrangement joins TRBV6-5 to TRBJ1-5; D unclear. Trimming removed 0 bases from V and 11 bases from J, with 17 bases in between. Germline values: CDR1 MNHEY, CDR2 SVGAGI. The CDR3 has 15 residues. In DNA, the CDR3 is TGTGCCAGCAGTTACTCGAAATCCCCATTAGGGACCCAGCATTTT. Residues: CASSYSKSPLGTQHF.

J is TRBJ1-4 and V is TRBV6-5; weak D call: TRBD1 (5 bases). Germline V gene data show CDR1 as MNHEY and CDR2 as SVGAGI. The CDR3 runs 14 residues. Trimming left V 5 bases short and J 7 bases short, with 14 bases between. The CDR3 nucleotides are TGTGCCAGCAGTCACCGGGGACGGGGTGAAAAACTGTTTTTT. Translation: CASSHRGRGEKLFF.

The chain links TRBV29-1 to TRBJ2-2; D possibly matches TRBD1 or TRBD2 (6 bases each). Germline V gene lookup returns CDR1 SQVTM and CDR2 ANQGSEA. This CDR3 contains 18 residues. V was pared by 1 base and J by 0 bases, with 18 bases between. CDR3: CSVEGPPGAASNTGELFF. CDR3 DNA: TGCAGCGTTGAAGGCCCCCCGGGGGCGGCCTCGAACACCGGGGAGCTGTTTTTT.

The sample holds many counts of this clonotype. The CDR3 region is CSAPIRDRAQPQHF. The CDR3 bases are TGCAGTGCGCCGATTCGAGACAGGGCGCAGCCCCAGCATTTT. V gene TRBV20-1 combines with J gene TRBJ1-5; 7 nucleotides agree with TRBD1. Losses at the gene ends were 6 bases for V and 7 bases for J; bases not matched to a gene: 12. CDR3 length: 14 amino acids. Looked up from germline, CDR1 is DFQATT and CDR2 is SNEGSKA (reference sequence).

This clonotype was seen only a few times. The genes are TRBV6-5 and TRBJ2-6, with 7 bases aligning to TRBD1. The J segment lost 4 bases and the V segment lost 6 bases, leaving 6 bases of the junction unmatched. The CDR3 spans 15 residues. Germline-derived CDR1 and CDR2 are MNHEY and SVGAGI. CDR3 sequence reads: CASSPDRVGANVLTF. The CDR3, as DNA: TGTGCCAGCAGCCCCGACAGGGTAGGGGCCAACGTCCTGACTTTC.

This clonotype was seen many times. V is TRBV19 and J is TRBJ1-6; the D is unclear. Germline V CDR1 and CDR2: LNHDA, SQIVND (reference sequence). This CDR3 is 14 amino acids long. The V gene lost 3 bases and the J gene lost 9 bases, with 12 bases spanning the gap. This chain's CDR3 is CASSIERKVSPLHF. The DNA for the CDR3 is TGTGCCAGTAGTATCGAACGGAAGGTTTCACCCCTCCACTTT. The variable domain in full, with the rest retrieved from reference TRBV19 and TRBJ1-6, is DGGITQSPKYLFRKEGQNVTLSCEQNLNHDAMYWYRQDPGQGLRLIYYSQIVNDFQKGDIAEGYSVSREKKESFPLTVTSAQKNPTAFYLCASSIERKVSPLHFGNGTRLTVT.

This clonotype was counted many times. The J gene is TRBJ2-3, the V gene TRBV9; 7 positions match TRBD1. The ends lost 1 base at V and 5 bases at J; junction bases unmatched: 4. The V gene's germline CDR1 is SGDLS and CDR2 YYNGEE. The CDR3 extends over 14 amino acids. The CDR3: CASSVKGAIDTQYF. CDR3 in DNA: TGTGCCAGCAGCGTAAAGGGGGCCATAGATACGCAGTATTTT.

This clonotype was detected many times. The genes are TRBV19 and TRBJ1-5; D is unclear. The length of the CDR3 is 15 residues. In germline, CDR1 is LNHDA, CDR2 SQIVND (reference sequence). V lost 6 bases, J lost 3 bases, and 15 bases lay in between. The CDR3 coding sequence is TGTGCCAGTAGGCGGGAGGGATTGGTCAATCAGCCCCAGCATTTT. This gives the protein CASRREGLVNQPQHF.

This clonotype was counted ten times or more. The chain combines TRBV6-4 with TRBJ2-2, with 8 bases that match TRBD1. The junction had 4 bases not matched to a gene; V was cut back by 4 bases and J by 6 bases. This CDR3 has 14 amino acids. Germline V gene lookup returns CDR1 MRHNA and CDR2 SNTAGT. The CDR3 spells CASSAQDRAGELFF. The CDR3 DNA reads as TGTGCCAGCAGTGCCCAGGACAGGGCCGGGGAGCTGTTTTTT.

This clonotype has only a few counts. The V call is TRBV29-1, the J call TRBJ1-1; maybe TRBD1 (6 bases). Germline V lookup: CDR1 SQVTM, CDR2 ANQGSEA. CDR3 length: 10 amino acids. The CDR3 nucleotides are TGCGGGGGCCTGAACACTGAAGCTTTCTTT. Protein sequence: CGGLNTEAFF.

This clonotype was counted at least ten times. The J gene is TRBJ2-3, the V gene TRBV18, with no clear D. Germline V lookup: CDR1 KGHSH, CDR2 LQKENI. This CDR3 contains 13 residues. The ends were cut back, 3 bases at V and 6 bases at J, with 10 bases in the middle. This CDR3 is CASSPRAADTQYF. CDR3 nucleotide sequence: TGTGCCAGCTCACCCCGGGCAGCCGATACGCAGTATTTT.

The V and J genes are TRBV7-2 and TRBJ1-3; no clear D gene. Germline V gives CDR1 SGHTA, CDR2 FQGNSA. The CDR3 runs 14 residues. The V and J ends lost 5 bases and 0 bases respectively, with 8 bases between them. CDR3 bases: TGTGCCAGCAGCCCAGGTGACTCTGGAAACACCATATATTTT. It is translated as CASSPGDSGNTIYF.

V usage is TRBV10-3 and J usage is TRBJ1-2; D is uncertain. Per germline, CDR1 ENHRY and CDR2 SYGVKD. The CDR3 has 13 amino acids. The V and J ends lost 3 bases and 7 bases respectively, with 12 bases between them. The CDR3 DNA reads as TGTGCCATCAGTGAAGGCAGCCAACTTGGCTACACCTTC. This sequence encodes CAISEGSQLGYTF.

This chain connects TRBV24-1 to TRBJ2-7; 10 bases match TRBD2. Trimming removed 3 bases from V and 5 bases from J; junction bases left unmatched: 9. The germline V gene encodes CDR1 KGHDR and CDR2 SFDVKD. CDR3 length equals 16 residues. CDR3 in amino acids: CATSDPLAGAIDEQYF. CDR3 nucleotides: TGTGCCACCAGTGATCCCCTAGCGGGAGCGATCGACGAGCAGTACTTC.

The chain employs TRBV7-2 and TRBJ1-1; D might be TRBD1 (5 bases). Deletions cut 5 bases from V and 4 bases from J, with 20 bases between. CDR1 and CDR2 from the germline V gene are SGHTA and FQGNSA. The CDR3 has 16 residues. For the CDR3, the DNA is TGTGCCAGCAGCCTCACCGGGGCGGATGGCGGCACTGAAGCTTTCTTT. Amino acids: CASSLTGADGGTEAFF.

This clonotype was detected ten times or more. This chain links TRBV18 with TRBJ1-1; 8 bases are a match to TRBD1. The V segment lost 4 bases and the J segment 0 bases; nucleotides outside the gene matches: 4. The CDR3 runs to 15 residues. CDR1 is KGHSH, CDR2 LQKENI, per germline. CDR3 nucleotide sequence: TGTGCCAGCTCACGGGGACAGGAAATGAACACTGAAGCTTTCTTT. Translation: CASSRGQEMNTEAFF.

This clonotype was picked up many times. The J gene is TRBJ2-2, the V gene TRBV18, with D hard to call. There are 12 residues in the CDR3. V lost 8 bases to trimming and J lost 4 bases, with 8 bases between them. Germline-derived CDR1 and CDR2 are KGHSH and LQKENI. The CDR3 DNA sequence: TGTGCCAGCGTTCGGAGCACCGGGGAGCTGTTTTTT. Protein: CASVRSTGELFF.

This clonotype appeared many times. This sequence joins TRBV7-3 and TRBJ2-1, with TRBD2 matching over 13 bases. The trim removed 5 bases at V and 8 bases at J, leaving 12 bases unmatched. The CDR3 consists of 17 residues. The V gene's germline CDR1 is SGHTA and CDR2 FQGTGA. In DNA, the CDR3 is TGTGCCAGCAGCCACGGGGGGACTAGCGGGATAGGGTATGAGCAGTTCTTC. Amino acids: CASSHGGTSGIGYEQFF.

This clonotype came up many times. The J gene is TRBJ2-1, the V gene TRBV4-3; 10 positions match TRBD2. Germline trimming cut 4 bases from V and 3 bases from J; bases unmatched to any gene: 6. Germline V gene lookup returns CDR1 LGHNA and CDR2 YSLEER. This CDR3 is 16 amino acids long. The CDR3 spells CASSLGAGGGYNEQFF. The CDR3, as DNA: TGCGCCAGCAGCCTAGGAGCGGGAGGGGGCTACAATGAGCAGTTCTTC.

This rearrangement joins TRBV3-1 to TRBJ2-7; TRBD1 aligns across 10 bases. Per the germline V gene, CDR1 is LGHDT and CDR2 is YNNKEL (reference sequence). V lost 2 bases, J lost 3 bases, and 4 bases stayed unmatched. The CDR3 sequence is 15 residues long. Written as DNA, the CDR3 is TGTGCCAGCAGCCAAACCGGGACAGGGGTCTACGAGCAGTACTTC. This translates into CASSQTGTGVYEQYF.

Notes on this clonotype: A clone one base away is much larger, so this may be a read error. The V call is TRBV7-2, the J call TRBJ1-1; D is undetermined. The CDR3 has 13 residues. Germline V gives CDR1 SGHTA, CDR2 FQGNSA. The V gene lost 2 bases and the J gene lost 1 base, with 5 bases spanning the gap. Written as DNA, the CDR3 is TGTGCCAGCAGCTTATGGGGGAACACTGAAGCTTTCTTT. Translating it yields CASSLWGNTEAFF.

This clonotype was observed at least ten times. The V and J genes are TRBV6-2 or TRBV6-3 and TRBJ2-7, with 7 bases that match TRBD2. V dropped 4 bases and J dropped 3; count of bases not matched to a gene: 6. Germline V gene data show CDR1 as MNHEY and CDR2 as SVGEGT. This CDR3 comprises 14 residues. The CDR3 sequence: CASSLSGTGYEQYF. CDR3 in DNA: TGTGCCAGCAGTTTAAGCGGGACGGGCTACGAGCAGTACTTC.